The present entry profiles one T cell receptor beta chain with its context. Antigen specificity is unknown. The data originate from a study of cytomegalovirus exposure and HLA in healthy donors. Study observations and caveats: As confirmed in vitro, a few CMV-associated chains were specific for CMV antigens. The availability of immune exposure information extended only to CMV serostatus.

Both 60 Vbeta primers and 13 Jbeta primers went into the PCR. This table comes from immunoSEQ multiplex PCR, and its TCRdb copy is limited to in-frame clones, with some not included. The record lists 96,000 or so clones, of which the ten most abundant hold more than 5.5%. The CDR3 covers 12 residues. Germline-derived CDR1 and CDR2 are SQVTM and ANQGSEA. Trimming cost V 6 bases and J 2 bases; bases outside gene matches: 4. This TCR derives from a girl aged 5-17 years in good health and CMV-seropositive. Sequenced material: PBMCs. The chain couples TRBV29-1 to TRBJ2-7, with 7 nucleotides matching TRBD1. In nucleotides, the CDR3 is TGCAGCGTGACGGGACAGACCTACGAGCAGTACTTC. Residues: CSVTGQTYEQYF.